This is a list of T cell receptor beta chains from one sample in a study of T cell repertoires in cytomegalovirus infection. TCRdb ran MiXCR on the reads and lists one entry per CDR3 protein. The sample yields some 590,000 distinct CDR3 sequences, approximately 40% seen once. No antigen is known for these receptors. The sample in question was cultured PBMCs, obtained from culture after CMV antigen stimulation. These receptors all come from a human donor in good health (CMV status not recorded). Some clones in this sample may be carry-over from other donors' samples. Both conserved end residues are part of each CDR3. D genes are given only for firm matches. A clone size is listed for some rows: how often the clone was seen (once, few, many), or a class if it is expanded.

j_call: TRBJ2-5; v_call: TRBV9; clone_size: many; d_call: NA; cdr3_length: 15; cdr3_aa: CASSVGAGAQETQYF; cdr3_nt: TGTGCCAGCAGCGTAGGGGCAGGGGCCCAAGAGACCCAGTACTTC
j_call: TRBJ2-1; v_call: TRBV7-4; clone_size: NA; d_call: NA; cdr3_length: 12; cdr3_aa: CASSPVANEQFF; cdr3_nt: TGTGCCAGCAGCCCGGTCGCTAATGAGCAGTTCTTC
j_call: TRBJ2-2; v_call: TRBV20-1; clone_size: NA; d_call: TRBD2; cdr3_length: 16; cdr3_aa: CSASGGPQGNTGELFF; cdr3_nt: TGCAGTGCTTCGGGGGGGCCACAGGGAAACACCGGGGAGCTGTTTTTT
j_call: TRBJ2-1; v_call: TRBV6-2/TRBV6-3; clone_size: NA; d_call: TRBD2; cdr3_length: 15; cdr3_aa: CASTGTSGSYNEQFF; cdr3_nt: TGTGCCAGTACCGGGACTAGTGGCTCCTACAATGAGCAGTTCTTC
j_call: TRBJ2-3; v_call: TRBV6-6; clone_size: many; d_call: NA; cdr3_length: 12; cdr3_aa: CASSLLTDTQYF; cdr3_nt: TGTGCCAGCAGCTTACTCACAGATACGCAGTATTTT
j_call: TRBJ1-1; v_call: TRBV5-1; clone_size: once; d_call: NA; cdr3_length: 17; cdr3_aa: CASSPQPPGLGNTEAFF; cdr3_nt: TGCGCCAGCAGCCCACAACCTCCCGGACTGGGAAACACTGAAGCTTTCTTT
j_call: TRBJ1-1; v_call: TRBV11-2; clone_size: NA; d_call: NA; cdr3_length: 20; cdr3_aa: CASSLRHSVAQKDMNTEAFF; cdr3_nt: TGTGCCAGCAGCTTAAGACATAGTGTAGCACAGAAAGATATGAACACTGAAGCTTTCTTT
j_call: TRBJ2-5; v_call: TRBV7-2; clone_size: many; d_call: TRBD1; cdr3_length: 14; cdr3_aa: CASSLTGTEETQYF; cdr3_nt: TGTGCCAGCAGCCTTACCGGGACAGAAGAGACCCAGTACTTC
j_call: TRBJ1-2; v_call: TRBV27; clone_size: NA; d_call: NA; cdr3_length: 14; cdr3_aa: CASSPRGHFYGYTF; cdr3_nt: TGTGCCAGCAGTCCACGCGGACATTTCTATGGCTACACCTTC
j_call: TRBJ1-5; v_call: TRBV5-6; clone_size: once; d_call: NA; cdr3_length: 15; cdr3_aa: CASSLRSLGPQPQHF; cdr3_nt: TGTGCCAGCAGCCTACGATCATTGGGTCCTCAGCCCCAGCATTTT
j_call: TRBJ2-4; v_call: TRBV2; clone_size: few; d_call: NA; cdr3_length: 15; cdr3_aa: CASSGQTGAKNIQYF; cdr3_nt: TGTGCCAGCAGTGGCCAAACCGGAGCCAAAAACATTCAGTACTTC
j_call: TRBJ2-7; v_call: TRBV10-3; clone_size: NA; d_call: NA; cdr3_length: 13; cdr3_aa: CAISEYANYEQYF; cdr3_nt: TGTGCCATCAGTGAGTATGCGAACTACGAGCAGTACTTC
j_call: TRBJ2-3; v_call: TRBV6-8; clone_size: few; d_call: NA; cdr3_length: 14; cdr3_aa: CASTLNQGTDTQYF; cdr3_nt: TGTGCCAGCACCCTTAACCAGGGCACAGATACGCAGTATTTT
j_call: TRBJ2-1; v_call: TRBV27; clone_size: few; d_call: TRBD2; cdr3_length: 16; cdr3_aa: CASTKLAGGPYNEQFF; cdr3_nt: TGTGCCAGCACCAAACTAGCGGGGGGCCCCTACAATGAGCAGTTCTTC
j_call: TRBJ2-3; v_call: TRBV15; clone_size: NA; d_call: TRBD2; cdr3_length: 16; cdr3_aa: CATGGTRHSSTDTQYF; cdr3_nt: TGTGCCACCGGGGGGACTAGGCATTCTAGCACAGATACGCAGTATTTT
j_call: TRBJ2-3; v_call: TRBV12-5; clone_size: NA; d_call: TRBD2; cdr3_length: 13; cdr3_aa: CASGSSGGDTQYF; cdr3_nt: TGTGCTAGTGGTTCGTCGGGAGGGGATACGCAGTATTTT
j_call: TRBJ2-5; v_call: TRBV30; clone_size: NA; d_call: NA; cdr3_length: 16; cdr3_aa: CAWRAQQYGTQETQYF; cdr3_nt: TGTGCCTGGAGGGCCCAACAGTACGGGACCCAAGAGACCCAGTACTTC
j_call: TRBJ1-3; v_call: TRBV7-6; clone_size: NA; d_call: NA; cdr3_length: 15; cdr3_aa: CASSLALGGRNTIYF; cdr3_nt: TGTGCCAGCAGCTTAGCGTTGGGAGGGCGGAACACCATATATTTT
j_call: TRBJ2-7; v_call: TRBV12-3/TRBV12-4; clone_size: NA; d_call: TRBD1; cdr3_length: 13; cdr3_aa: CASSLTGAYEQYF; cdr3_nt: TGTGCCAGCAGTTTGACAGGGGCCTACGAGCAGTACTTC
j_call: TRBJ2-7; v_call: TRBV7-9; clone_size: few; d_call: TRBD1; cdr3_length: 16; cdr3_aa: CASSFSLGTGGHEQYF; cdr3_nt: TGTGCCAGCAGCTTTAGTCTCGGGACAGGGGGCCACGAGCAGTACTTC
j_call: TRBJ2-2; v_call: TRBV5-4; clone_size: NA; d_call: TRBD2; cdr3_length: 19; cdr3_aa: CASTDRSSLSGSYTGELFF; cdr3_nt: TGTGCCAGCACCGACAGGTCCAGTTTGAGCGGGAGCTACACCGGGGAGCTGTTTTTT
j_call: TRBJ1-2; v_call: TRBV7-8; clone_size: NA; d_call: TRBD1; cdr3_length: 15; cdr3_aa: CASSSTSGQIYGYTF; cdr3_nt: TGTGCCAGCAGTTCTACCTCGGGACAGATCTATGGCTACACCTTC
j_call: TRBJ1-2; v_call: TRBV19; clone_size: NA; d_call: NA; cdr3_length: 14; cdr3_aa: CATYRTAPNYGYTF; cdr3_nt: TGTGCCACTTATCGGACAGCCCCAAACTATGGCTACACCTTC
j_call: TRBJ2-1; v_call: TRBV7-2; clone_size: few; d_call: TRBD2; cdr3_length: 17; cdr3_aa: CASSYQALAGAGNEQFF; cdr3_nt: TGTGCCAGCAGCTACCAGGCCCTAGCGGGAGCGGGCAATGAGCAGTTCTTC
j_call: TRBJ2-3; v_call: TRBV12-3/TRBV12-4; clone_size: many; d_call: NA; cdr3_length: 14; cdr3_aa: CASTSGSWTDTQYF; cdr3_nt: TGTGCCAGCACCAGTGGATCGTGGACGGATACGCAGTATTTT
j_call: TRBJ1-4; v_call: TRBV5-3; clone_size: NA; d_call: NA; cdr3_length: 13; cdr3_aa: CASGDGGDEKLFF; cdr3_nt: TGTGCCAGCGGGGACGGAGGGGATGAAAAACTGTTTTTT
j_call: TRBJ2-1; v_call: TRBV12-3/TRBV12-4; clone_size: few; d_call: NA; cdr3_length: 13; cdr3_aa: CASSDSSYNEQFF; cdr3_nt: TGTGCCAGCAGCGACAGCTCCTACAATGAGCAGTTCTTC
j_call: TRBJ1-2; v_call: TRBV6-8; clone_size: few; d_call: NA; cdr3_length: 14; cdr3_aa: CASSYRRDAVGYTF; cdr3_nt: TGTGCCAGCAGTTATAGGCGGGACGCTGTCGGCTACACCTTC
j_call: TRBJ2-4; v_call: TRBV2; clone_size: few; d_call: TRBD1; cdr3_length: 16; cdr3_aa: CASSGGRGQGIYIQYF; cdr3_nt: TGTGCCAGCAGTGGAGGTCGCGGACAGGGGATTTACATTCAGTACTTC
j_call: TRBJ2-5; v_call: TRBV12-3/TRBV12-4; clone_size: NA; d_call: NA; cdr3_length: 12; cdr3_aa: CANSPYQETQYF; cdr3_nt: TGTGCCAACAGTCCATACCAAGAGACCCAGTACTTC
j_call: TRBJ2-3; v_call: TRBV6-2/TRBV6-3; clone_size: few; d_call: TRBD2; cdr3_length: 18; cdr3_aa: CASSSGLGLAGTRDTQYF; cdr3_nt: TGTGCCAGCAGCTCCGGACTGGGACTAGCGGGGACACGAGATACGCAGTATTTT
j_call: TRBJ1-5; v_call: TRBV7-2; clone_size: many; d_call: NA; cdr3_length: 14; cdr3_aa: CASSRGAGNQPQHF; cdr3_nt: TGTGCCAGCAGCCGAGGGGCTGGCAATCAGCCCCAGCATTTT
j_call: TRBJ2-3; v_call: TRBV25-1; clone_size: NA; d_call: TRBD1; cdr3_length: 14; cdr3_aa: CASGDRGPGWTQYF; cdr3_nt: TGTGCCAGCGGGGACAGGGGGCCTGGGTGGACGCAGTATTTT
j_call: TRBJ2-7; v_call: TRBV7-2; clone_size: few; d_call: NA; cdr3_length: 13; cdr3_aa: CASSHGFSYEQYF; cdr3_nt: TGTGCCAGCAGCCACGGGTTCTCCTACGAGCAGTACTTC
j_call: TRBJ2-1; v_call: TRBV29-1; clone_size: NA; d_call: NA; cdr3_length: 12; cdr3_aa: CSVGFSLGEQFF; cdr3_nt: TGCAGCGTTGGTTTTTCCTTGGGGGAGCAGTTCTTC
j_call: TRBJ2-3; v_call: TRBV7-2; clone_size: few; d_call: TRBD2; cdr3_length: 19; cdr3_aa: CASSSPYGLAGGSTDTQYF; cdr3_nt: TGTGCCAGCAGCTCGCCATATGGCCTAGCGGGGGGGTCCACAGATACGCAGTATTTT
j_call: TRBJ1-2; v_call: TRBV7-9; clone_size: NA; d_call: TRBD1; cdr3_length: 13; cdr3_aa: CASSTSQGDGYTF; cdr3_nt: TGTGCCAGCAGCACATCCCAGGGGGATGGCTACACCTTC
j_call: TRBJ2-2; v_call: TRBV27; clone_size: few; d_call: NA; cdr3_length: 15; cdr3_aa: CASSGGPSKTGELFF; cdr3_nt: TGTGCCAGCAGTGGGGGACCAAGTAAGACCGGGGAGCTGTTTTTT
j_call: TRBJ1-6; v_call: TRBV5-6; clone_size: NA; d_call: NA; cdr3_length: 18; cdr3_aa: CASSLRQSDYSYNSPLHF; cdr3_nt: TGTGCCAGCAGCTTGAGGCAGTCCGACTACTCCTATAATTCACCCCTCCACTTT
j_call: TRBJ1-5; v_call: TRBV7-2; clone_size: NA; d_call: NA; cdr3_length: 14; cdr3_aa: CASSFLGGNQPQHF; cdr3_nt: TGTGCCAGCAGCTTTTTAGGGGGCAATCAGCCCCAGCATTTT
j_call: TRBJ1-5; v_call: TRBV4-1; clone_size: NA; d_call: NA; cdr3_length: 16; cdr3_aa: CASSQVHSPRNQPQHF; cdr3_nt: TGCGCCAGCAGCCAAGTGCATTCCCCACGCAATCAGCCCCAGCATTTT
j_call: TRBJ2-1; v_call: TRBV10-3; clone_size: NA; d_call: TRBD2; cdr3_length: 15; cdr3_aa: CAISELAGEWNEQFF; cdr3_nt: TGTGCCATCAGTGAACTAGCGGGAGAATGGAATGAGCAGTTCTTC
j_call: TRBJ2-7; v_call: TRBV7-6; clone_size: few; d_call: NA; cdr3_length: 14; cdr3_aa: CASSLRQDNYEQYF; cdr3_nt: TGTGCCAGCAGCTTAAGACAGGACAACTACGAGCAGTACTTC
j_call: TRBJ2-5; v_call: TRBV7-2; clone_size: NA; d_call: TRBD2; cdr3_length: 16; cdr3_aa: CASSYGLARSQETQYF; cdr3_nt: TGTGCCAGCAGCTACGGACTAGCCCGCTCGCAAGAGACCCAGTACTTC
j_call: TRBJ1-4; v_call: TRBV6-6; clone_size: NA; d_call: NA; cdr3_length: 11; cdr3_aa: CASALREKLFF; cdr3_nt: TGTGCCAGCGCCCTCAGAGAAAAACTGTTTTTT
j_call: TRBJ2-5; v_call: TRBV7-2; clone_size: NA; d_call: TRBD2; cdr3_length: 16; cdr3_aa: CASSPSLAGGQETQYF; cdr3_nt: TGTGCCAGCAGCCCCTCTCTAGCGGGAGGCCAAGAGACCCAGTACTTC
j_call: TRBJ2-5; v_call: TRBV7-6; clone_size: NA; d_call: NA; cdr3_length: 16; cdr3_aa: CASSLGPVRARETQYF; cdr3_nt: TGTGCCAGCAGCTTAGGACCAGTGAGGGCCAGGGAGACCCAGTACTTC
j_call: TRBJ1-1; v_call: TRBV5-1; clone_size: few; d_call: TRBD1; cdr3_length: 15; cdr3_aa: CASSLGTGINTEAFF; cdr3_nt: TGCGCCAGCAGCTTGGGGACAGGAATAAACACTGAAGCTTTCTTT
j_call: TRBJ2-3; v_call: TRBV6-2/TRBV6-3; clone_size: NA; d_call: NA; cdr3_length: 14; cdr3_aa: CASSYSSHTDTQYF; cdr3_nt: TGTGCCAGCAGTTACTCGAGCCACACAGATACGCAGTATTTT
j_call: TRBJ2-7; v_call: TRBV7-9; clone_size: NA; d_call: TRBD2; cdr3_length: 15; cdr3_aa: CASSPGLAGDGEQYF; cdr3_nt: TGTGCCAGCAGCCCGGGACTAGCGGGAGACGGGGAGCAGTACTTC
j_call: TRBJ2-7; v_call: TRBV5-4; clone_size: many; d_call: TRBD1; cdr3_length: 14; cdr3_aa: CASSKGQGASEQYF; cdr3_nt: TGTGCCAGCAGCAAGGGACAGGGGGCCTCCGAGCAGTACTTC
j_call: TRBJ2-7; v_call: TRBV6-1; clone_size: NA; d_call: NA; cdr3_length: 15; cdr3_aa: CASSEAFRASYEQYF; cdr3_nt: TGTGCCAGCAGTGAAGCGTTCAGGGCGAGCTACGAGCAGTACTTC
j_call: TRBJ2-5; v_call: TRBV7-6; clone_size: few; d_call: NA; cdr3_length: 15; cdr3_aa: CASSLRGRGEETQYF; cdr3_nt: TGTGCCAGCAGCTTACGAGGGAGAGGGGAAGAGACCCAGTACTTC
j_call: TRBJ1-5; v_call: TRBV19; clone_size: NA; d_call: NA; cdr3_length: 12; cdr3_aa: CASREGDQPQHF; cdr3_nt: TGTGCCAGTAGGGAAGGCGATCAGCCCCAGCATTTT
j_call: TRBJ1-1; v_call: TRBV5-1; clone_size: few; d_call: NA; cdr3_length: 13; cdr3_aa: CASSSGIDTEAFF; cdr3_nt: TGCGCCAGCAGCTCCGGGATTGACACTGAAGCTTTCTTT
j_call: TRBJ1-1; v_call: TRBV7-2; clone_size: many; d_call: NA; cdr3_length: 14; cdr3_aa: CASNLGFRDTEAFF; cdr3_nt: TGTGCCAGCAACTTGGGATTCCGGGACACTGAAGCTTTCTTT
j_call: TRBJ2-2; v_call: TRBV6-6; clone_size: few; d_call: NA; cdr3_length: 18; cdr3_aa: CASSYPRQVAMNTGELFF; cdr3_nt: TGTGCCAGCAGTTACCCGAGACAGGTGGCCATGAACACCGGGGAGCTGTTTTTT
j_call: TRBJ1-1; v_call: TRBV20-1; clone_size: NA; d_call: NA; cdr3_length: 15; cdr3_aa: CSAIANSRASREAFF; cdr3_nt: TGCAGTGCTATTGCTAACTCTCGGGCTTCCCGGGAAGCTTTCTTT
j_call: TRBJ2-3; v_call: TRBV7-8; clone_size: few; d_call: NA; cdr3_length: 13; cdr3_aa: CASSLMISDTQYF; cdr3_nt: TGTGCCAGCAGCTTAATGATATCAGATACGCAGTATTTT